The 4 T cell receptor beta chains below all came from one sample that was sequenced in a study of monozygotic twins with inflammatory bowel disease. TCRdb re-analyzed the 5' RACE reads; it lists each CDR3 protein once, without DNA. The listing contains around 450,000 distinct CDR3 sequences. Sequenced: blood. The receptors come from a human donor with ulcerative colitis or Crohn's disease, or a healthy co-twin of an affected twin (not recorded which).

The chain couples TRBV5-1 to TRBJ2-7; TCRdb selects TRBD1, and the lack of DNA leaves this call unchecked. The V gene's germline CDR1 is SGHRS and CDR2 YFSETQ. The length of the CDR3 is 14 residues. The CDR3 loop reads CASSLRPDSYEQYF.

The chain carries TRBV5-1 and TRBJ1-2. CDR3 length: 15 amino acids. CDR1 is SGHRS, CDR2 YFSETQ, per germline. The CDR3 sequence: CASSLDRRYDYGYTF.

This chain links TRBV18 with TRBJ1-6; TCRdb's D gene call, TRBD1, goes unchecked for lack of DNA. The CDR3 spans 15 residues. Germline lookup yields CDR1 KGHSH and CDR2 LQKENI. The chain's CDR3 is CASSLNRFGNSPLHF.

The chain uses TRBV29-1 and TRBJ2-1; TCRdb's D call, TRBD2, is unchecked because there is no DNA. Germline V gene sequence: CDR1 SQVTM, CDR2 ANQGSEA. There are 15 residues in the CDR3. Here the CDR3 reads CSVPPTSGGYNEQFF.